The 18 T cell receptor beta chains presented below share a single source sample, sequenced in a study of blood T cell repertoires in COVID-19. Profiled with immunoSEQ multiplex PCR; TCRdb holds only in-frame clones, not every one. The profile shows roughly 500,000 clones, 80% to 90% of them singletons. The sequenced sample consisted of peripheral blood. The receptor set was obtained from a human donor in a cohort sampled during active COVID-19.

The genes are TRBV6-1 and TRBJ2-7; weak D call: TRBD1 (5 bases). The CDR3 length is 13 residues. With 0 bases removed from V and 4 bases from J, the gap between germline ends came to 7 bases. CDR1 is MNHNS and CDR2 is SASEGT in the germline V gene. In DNA, the CDR3 is TGTGCCAGCAGTGAAGCGGACACATACGAGCAGTACTTC. Protein sequence: CASSEADTYEQYF.

The rearrangement uses TRBV5-6 and TRBJ1-6; 7 positions match TRBD1. There are 17 residues in the CDR3. Germline V gene data show CDR1 as SGHDT and CDR2 as YYEEEE. V shed 4 bases, J shed 0 bases, and the junction held 7 bases outside the gene matches. The CDR3 DNA reads as TGTGCCAGCAGCCCGACAGGGCAGAGCTCCTATAATTCACCCCTCCACTTT. This gives the protein CASSPTGQSSYNSPLHF.

This chain joins TRBV3-1 (or the pseudogene TRBV3-2) and TRBJ1-5; a possible D gene is TRBD1 (5 bases). CDR1 is LGHDT, CDR2 YNNKEL, per germline (reference sequence). Trimming removed 7 bases from V and 3 bases from J, with 19 bases in between. The CDR3 runs 16 residues. The CDR3 protein is CASNLWGKRSNQPQHF. The DNA for the CDR3 is TGTGCCAGCAACCTATGGGGCAAGAGGTCCAATCAGCCCCAGCATTTT.

The CDR3 DNA is TGTGCCAGTAGTCCCCGTATAACTAGCAGGGAGACCCAGTACTTC. This codes for CASSPRITSRETQYF. The chain has TRBV19 and TRBJ2-5; D is possibly TRBD2 (6 bases). Germline-derived CDR1 and CDR2 are LNHDA and SQIVND (reference sequence). The V end was cut by 5 bases, the J end by 5 bases, with 18 bases between. This CDR3 has 15 amino acids.

The DNA for the CDR3 is TGTGCCAGCAGTTTACAGGGGGCTAGTTGGAGAACTGAAGCTTTCTTT. It encodes CASSLQGASWRTEAFF. This chain joins TRBV28 and TRBJ1-1; 8 bases line up with TRBD1. Per the germline V gene, CDR1 is MDHEN and CDR2 is SYDVKM. Trimming cost V 2 bases and J 5 bases; bases outside gene matches: 10. The CDR3 sequence is 16 residues long.

The CDR3 here is CASSDTGLRGGYTF. The DNA of the CDR3 is TGTGCCAGCAGTGACACAGGGTTACGAGGGGGCTACACCTTC. The rearrangement uses TRBV6-4 and TRBJ1-2; D is possibly TRBD1 (6 bases). The CDR3 totals 14 residues. Germline CDR1 and CDR2: MRHNA and SNTAGT. V lost 2 bases and J 8 bases, leaving 15 bases between the germline ends.

V usage is TRBV6-4 and J usage is TRBJ2-3, with TRBD2 identical over 8 bases. This CDR3 has 14 residues. CDR1 is MRHNA and CDR2 is SNTAGT in the germline V gene. Trimming took 7 bases from V and 4 from J; bases not matched to a gene: 7. CDR3 bases: TGTGCCAGCAAAGCGGGAGAAGACGCAGATACGCAGTATTTT. Residues: CASKAGEDADTQYF.

The V and J genes are TRBV9 and TRBJ1-1, with D possibly matching TRBD1 (6 bases). V lost 0 bases to trimming and J lost 0 bases, with 9 bases between them. Germline CDR1 SGDLS, CDR2 YYNGEE. The CDR3 sequence is 15 residues long. CDR3 amino acids: CASSVDRAMNTEAFF. The DNA for the CDR3 is TGTGCCAGCAGCGTAGACAGGGCCATGAACACTGAAGCTTTCTTT.

V gene TRBV13 combines with J gene TRBJ1-1, with D unresolved. The CDR3 extends over 13 amino acids. CDR1 and CDR2 (germline): PRHDT, FYEKMQ (reference sequence). Trimming stripped 5 bases from V and 0 bases from J, with 7 bases between. The CDR3 nucleotides read TGTGCCAGCAGCGTACAGATGAACACTGAAGCTTTCTTT. This codes for CASSVQMNTEAFF.

V gene TRBV20-1 combines with J gene TRBJ1-6; possibly TRBD1 for D (5 bases). Per the germline V gene, CDR1 is DFQATT and CDR2 is SNEGSKA (reference sequence). The V and J ends lost 5 bases and 10 bases respectively, with 9 bases between them. The CDR3 sequence is 11 residues long. The CDR3 spells CSALGGSPLHF. CDR3 DNA: TGCAGTGCTCTGGGGGGGTCACCCCTCCACTTT.

Here the CDR3 DNA reads TGTGCCAGCAGTTACTCGCACGGGGATCAGCCCCAGCATTTT. Protein sequence: CASSYSHGDQPQHF. The chain recombines TRBV6-5 with TRBJ1-5; D is unresolved. The germline V and J ends were trimmed by 0 bases and 5 bases, with 8 bases remaining between them. CDR1 and CDR2 (germline): MNHEY, SVGAGI. This CDR3 has 14 residues.

The CDR3 bases are TGTGCCAGCAGCCTCCCGTGGCGGGAGGGCCCGGATGAGCAGTTCTTC. Its protein is CASSLPWREGPDEQFF. V usage is TRBV3-1 (or the pseudogene TRBV3-2) and J usage is TRBJ2-1; 9 positions agree with TRBD2. CDR1 is LGHDT and CDR2 is YNNKEL in the germline V gene (reference sequence). V lost 4 bases, J lost 8 bases, and 12 bases stayed unmatched. This CDR3 spans 16 amino acids.

The chain has TRBV9 and TRBJ1-3; D is undetermined. Germline lookup yields CDR1 SGDLS and CDR2 YYNGEE. The CDR3 is made up of 15 amino acids. V was cut by 3 bases and J by 0 bases, with 10 bases left in between. The CDR3 DNA sequence: TGTGCCAGCAGCGGTACATGGCCCTCTGGAAACACCATATATTTT. This encodes CASSGTWPSGNTIYF.

The chain employs TRBV7-9 and TRBJ1-2, with 7 positions matching TRBD1. V lost 7 bases to trimming and J lost 3 bases; unmatched junction nucleotides: 8. From germline, CDR1 is SEHNR and CDR2 FQNEAQ (reference sequence). This CDR3 has 14 residues. CDR3 in DNA: TGTGCCAGCACCTGGAACAGGGGAGACTATGGCTACACCTTC. It yields the protein CASTWNRGDYGYTF.

The chain has TRBV6-5 and TRBJ1-1; 8 bases fit TRBD1. Per germline, CDR1 MNHEY and CDR2 SVGAGI. The CDR3 totals 13 residues. V lost 5 bases to trimming and J lost 4 bases; unmatched junction nucleotides: 3. CDR3 in DNA: TGTGCCAGCAGTCCAGGGGGCCTCACTGAAGCTTTCTTT. It encodes CASSPGGLTEAFF.

The chain recombines TRBV28 with TRBJ1-6, with 7 bases aligning to TRBD1. CDR3 length: 15 residues. In germline, CDR1 is MDHEN, CDR2 SYDVKM. The J segment lost 8 bases and the V segment lost 6 bases, leaving 10 bases of the junction unmatched. The chain's CDR3 is CASRPLQGRDSPLHF. The CDR3 nucleotides are TGTGCCAGCAGACCCTTACAGGGGCGGGATTCACCCCTCCACTTT.

The V gene is TRBV10-3, the J gene TRBJ1-4; the D gene is possibly TRBD1 (5 bases). CDR3 length equals 15 residues. Trimming took 2 bases from V and 3 from J, leaving 10 bases between them. The germline V gene has CDR1 ENHRY and CDR2 SYGVKD. CDR3 sequence reads: CAISELRGANEKLFF. CDR3 DNA sequence: TGTGCCATCAGTGAGCTAAGGGGCGCTAATGAAAAACTGTTTTTT.

This clone has more than one count but fewer than ten. The V call is TRBV6-5, the J call TRBJ2-7, with D tentatively TRBD1 (5 bases). This CDR3 has 13 amino acids. Trimming removed 6 bases at V and 3 bases at J, with 12 bases between. Germline V gene lookup returns CDR1 MNHEY and CDR2 SVGAGI. CDR3 bases: TGTGCCAGCAGATCAGGGAAGGTCTACGAGCAGTACTTC. Its protein product is CASRSGKVYEQYF.